This TCR beta chain was sequenced for a study of cytomegalovirus exposure and HLA in healthy donors. Study information: Genotyping of nearly 400 donors showed that over 80% belonged to the Caucasian-associated ancestry cluster. Study-wide points: Most TCR beta V segments were productive about 87% or about 30% of the time in an earlier analysis. It was fewer than 200 TCR beta chains that were listed as cytomegalovirus-associated. Indistinguishable V segments, including TRBV6-2 and TRBV6-3, were excluded.

PCR employed 60 Vbeta and 13 Jbeta primers. Sequencing used immunoSEQ multiplex PCR; TCRdb keeps in-frame clones, though not all of them. The repertoire has around 130,000 clones, about four fifths of them found once; the top ten carry 5.3%. As concerns this clone: Its antigen is undetermined.

Unmatched junction bases numbered 7, after V lost 4 bases and J lost 8 bases. From germline, CDR1 is MNHNS and CDR2 SASEGT. The CDR3 sequence is 14 residues long. This chain links TRBV6-1 with TRBJ2-1; the match to TRBD2 covers 8 bases. The TCR sequence derives from a man in his thirties or forties in good health and CMV-seronegative. Specimen: PBMCs. The CDR3 protein is CASSGQTSDYEQFF. DNA of the CDR3: TGTGCCAGCAGTGGCCAGACTAGCGATTATGAGCAGTTCTTC.